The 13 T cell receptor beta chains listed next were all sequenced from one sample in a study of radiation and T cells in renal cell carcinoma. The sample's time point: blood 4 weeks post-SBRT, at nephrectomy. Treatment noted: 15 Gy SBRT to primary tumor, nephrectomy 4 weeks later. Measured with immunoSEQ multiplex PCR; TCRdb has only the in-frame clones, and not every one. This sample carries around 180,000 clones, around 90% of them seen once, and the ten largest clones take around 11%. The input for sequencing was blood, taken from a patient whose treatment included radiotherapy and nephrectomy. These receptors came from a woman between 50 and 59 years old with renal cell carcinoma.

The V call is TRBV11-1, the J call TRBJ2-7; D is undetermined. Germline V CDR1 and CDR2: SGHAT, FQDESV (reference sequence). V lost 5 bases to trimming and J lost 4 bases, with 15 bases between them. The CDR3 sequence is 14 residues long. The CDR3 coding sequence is TGTGCCAGCAGCGAACAGCTTGACGCTTACGAGCAGTACTTC. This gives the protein CASSEQLDAYEQYF.

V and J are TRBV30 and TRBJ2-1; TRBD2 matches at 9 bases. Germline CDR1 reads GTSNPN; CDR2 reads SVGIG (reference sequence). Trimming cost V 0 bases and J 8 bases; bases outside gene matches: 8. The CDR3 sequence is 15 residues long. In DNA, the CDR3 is TGTGCCTGGAGTGTAGGCGGGGGGGCCACGTATGAGCAGTTCTTC. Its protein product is CAWSVGGGATYEQFF.

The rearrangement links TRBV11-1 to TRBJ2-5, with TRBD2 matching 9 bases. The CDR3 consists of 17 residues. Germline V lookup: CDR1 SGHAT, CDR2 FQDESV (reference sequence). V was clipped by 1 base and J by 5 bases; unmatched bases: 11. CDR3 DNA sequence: TGTGCCAGCAGCTTAGTTTGGCGGGGGGGCAGGATCGAGACCCAGTACTTC. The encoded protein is CASSLVWRGGRIETQYF. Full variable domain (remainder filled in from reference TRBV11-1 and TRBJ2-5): EAEVAQSPRYKITEKSQAVAFWCDPISGHATLYWYRQILGQGPELLVQFQDESVVDDSQLPKDRFSAERLKGVDSTLKIQPAELGDSAMYLCASSLVWRGGRIETQYFGPGTRLLVL.

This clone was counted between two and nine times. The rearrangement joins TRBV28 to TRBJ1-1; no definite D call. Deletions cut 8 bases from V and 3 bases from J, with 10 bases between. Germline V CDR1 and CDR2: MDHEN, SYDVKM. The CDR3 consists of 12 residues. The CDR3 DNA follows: TGTGCCAGCCAAGCGATGGACACTGAAGCTTTCTTT. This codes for CASQAMDTEAFF.

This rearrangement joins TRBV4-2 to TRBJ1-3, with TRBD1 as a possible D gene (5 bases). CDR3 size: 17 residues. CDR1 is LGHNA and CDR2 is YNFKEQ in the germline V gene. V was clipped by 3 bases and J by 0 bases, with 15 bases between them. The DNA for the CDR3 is TGTGCCAGCAGCCAGGGTGAGAAGGGACCCTCTGGAAACACCATATATTTT. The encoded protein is CASSQGEKGPSGNTIYF.

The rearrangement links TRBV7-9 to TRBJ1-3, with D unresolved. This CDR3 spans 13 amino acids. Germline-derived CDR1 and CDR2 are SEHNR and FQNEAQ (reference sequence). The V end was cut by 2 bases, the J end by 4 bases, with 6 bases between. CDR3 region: CASSLSRGNTIYF. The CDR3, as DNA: TGTGCCAGCAGCTTATCCAGAGGAAACACCATATATTTT. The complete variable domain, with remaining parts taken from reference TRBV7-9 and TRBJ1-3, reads DTGVSQNPRHKITKRGQNVTFRCDPISEHNRLYWYRQTLGQGPEFLTYFQNEAQLEKSRLLSDRFSAERPKGSFSTLEIQRTEQGDSAMYLCASSLSRGNTIYFGEGSWLTVV.

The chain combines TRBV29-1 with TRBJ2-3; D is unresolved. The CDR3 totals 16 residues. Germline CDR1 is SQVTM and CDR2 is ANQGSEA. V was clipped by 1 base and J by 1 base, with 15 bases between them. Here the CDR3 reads CSVEGDPYGGTDTQYF. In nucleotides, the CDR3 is TGCAGCGTTGAAGGAGACCCTTACGGTGGCACAGATACGCAGTATTTT.

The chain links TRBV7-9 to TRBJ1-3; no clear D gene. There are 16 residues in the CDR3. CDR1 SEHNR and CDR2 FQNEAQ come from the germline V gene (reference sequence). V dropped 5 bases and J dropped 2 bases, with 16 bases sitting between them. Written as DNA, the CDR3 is TGTGCCAGCAGCCTTTCGGGCCCCTCTACTGGAAACACCATATATTTT. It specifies CASSLSGPSTGNTIYF.

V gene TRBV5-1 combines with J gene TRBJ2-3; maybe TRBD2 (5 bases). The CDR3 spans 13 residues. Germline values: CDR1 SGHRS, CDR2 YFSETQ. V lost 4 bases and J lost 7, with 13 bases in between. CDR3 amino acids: CASSSPDSYTQYF. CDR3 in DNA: TGCGCCAGCAGCAGTCCGGACTCCTATACGCAGTATTTT. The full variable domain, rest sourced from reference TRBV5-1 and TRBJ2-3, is KAGVTQTPRYLIKTRGQQVTLSCSPISGHRSVSWYQQTPGQGLQFLFEYFSETQRNKGNFPGRFSGRQFSNSRSEMNVSTLELGDSALYLCASSSPDSYTQYFGPGTRLTVL.

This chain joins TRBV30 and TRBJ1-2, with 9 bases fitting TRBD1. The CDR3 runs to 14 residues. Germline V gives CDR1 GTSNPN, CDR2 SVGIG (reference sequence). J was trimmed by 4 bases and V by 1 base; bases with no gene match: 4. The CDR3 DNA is TGTGCCTGGAGTGAACAGGGGGCAATCTATGGCTACACCTTC. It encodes CAWSEQGAIYGYTF. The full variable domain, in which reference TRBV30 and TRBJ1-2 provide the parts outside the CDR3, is SQTIHQWPATLVQPVGSPLSLECTVEGTSNPNLYWYRQAAGRGLQLLFYSVGIGQISSEVPQNLSASRPQDRQFILSSKKLLLSDSGFYLCAWSEQGAIYGYTFGSGTRLTVV.

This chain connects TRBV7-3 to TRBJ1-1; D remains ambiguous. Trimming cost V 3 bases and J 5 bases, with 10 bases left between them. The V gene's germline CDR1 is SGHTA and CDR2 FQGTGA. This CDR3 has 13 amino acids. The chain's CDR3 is CASSLWGRTEAFF. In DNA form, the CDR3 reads TGTGCCAGCAGCTTGTGGGGAAGGACTGAAGCTTTCTTT.

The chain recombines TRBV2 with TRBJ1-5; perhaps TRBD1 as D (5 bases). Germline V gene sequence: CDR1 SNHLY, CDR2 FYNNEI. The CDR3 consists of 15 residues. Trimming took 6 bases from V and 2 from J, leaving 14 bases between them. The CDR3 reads CASSLQALGNQPQHF. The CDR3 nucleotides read TGTGCCAGCAGCCTACAGGCCTTGGGCAATCAGCCCCAGCATTTT.

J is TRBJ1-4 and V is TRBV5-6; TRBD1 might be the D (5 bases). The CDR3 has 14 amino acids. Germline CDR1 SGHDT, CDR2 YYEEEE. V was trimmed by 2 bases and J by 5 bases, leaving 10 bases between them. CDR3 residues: CASSFVGGNEKLFF. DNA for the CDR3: TGTGCCAGCAGCTTTGTGGGGGGAAATGAAAAACTGTTTTTT.